The rows below give T cell receptor beta chains drawn from one sample of a study of blood T cell repertoires in COVID-19. Sequencing used immunoSEQ multiplex PCR; TCRdb keeps in-frame clones, though not all of them. Found here are a few hundred thousand clones, roughly nine tenths of them singletons; the top ten hold roughly 6.3%. Material for sequencing was peripheral blood. These receptors were collected from a man aged 60 to 75 with acute or convalescent COVID-19. Both conserved end residues are part of each CDR3. D genes are given only for firm matches. Size tells how often a clone was seen (once, few, many) or the class of an expanded clone, and some rows leave it out.

len	v_gene	abundance	j_gene	d_gene	CDR3nt	CDR3aa
14	TRBV15	-	TRBJ2-1	TRBD2	TGTGCCACCAGGAGTAGCGGGAGTTGGAATGAGCAGTTCTTC	CATRSSGSWNEQFF
16	TRBV5-8	-	TRBJ2-3	TRBD2	TGTGCCAGCAGCTTGGGGACTAGCGGCCGGACAGATACGCAGTATTTT	CASSLGTSGRTDTQYF
14	TRBV19	-	TRBJ1-4	-	TGTGCCAGTAGCCAGAGGAGGACTAATGAAAAACTGTTTTTT	CASSQRRTNEKLFF
15	TRBV14	once	TRBJ2-1	-	TGTGCCAGCAGCCAGTTTAGGGGATCCTACAATGAGCAGTTCTTC	CASSQFRGSYNEQFF
16	TRBV24-1	few	TRBJ2-5	TRBD2	TGTGCCACCAGTGACTGGACTAGCGGGGGGTTGGAGACCCAGTACTTC	CATSDWTSGGLETQYF
16	TRBV28	once	TRBJ1-5	TRBD1	TGTGCCAGCATCGGGGGGGGACAGGGAAGCAATCAGCCCCAGCATTTT	CASIGGGQGSNQPQHF
13	TRBV19	-	TRBJ1-5	-	TGTGCCAGTAGTTCAAAACAGGGCCAGCCCCAGCATTTT	CASSSKQGQPQHF
16	TRBV18	-	TRBJ1-1	TRBD1	TGTGCCAGCTCACCCGGGACAGGGGGAGCGAACACTGAAGCTTTCTTT	CASSPGTGGANTEAFF
14	TRBV27	-	TRBJ2-5	TRBD1	TGTGCCAGCAGTTTCTCAGGGGGCCGGGAGACCCAGTACTTC	CASSFSGGRETQYF
13	TRBV5-5	few	TRBJ1-2	-	TGTGCCAGCAGCTTTACAGGGAACTATGGCTACACCTTC	CASSFTGNYGYTF
15	TRBV6-1	once	TRBJ2-3	-	TGTGCCAGCAGTGAATCTAGACAGGCGACAGATACGCAGTATTTT	CASSESRQATDTQYF
15	TRBV7-9	-	TRBJ2-7	TRBD2	TGTGCCAGCAGCCCCTCGGCTAGCGGGAGATCCGAGCAGTACTTC	CASSPSASGRSEQYF
13	TRBV5-6	-	TRBJ2-7	-	TGTGCCAGCACCTCGCAGGGGCCCTACGAGCAGTACTTC	CASTSQGPYEQYF
13	TRBV12-3/TRBV12-4	-	TRBJ2-1	-	TGTGCCAGCAGACGGGACTCTTACAATGAGCAGTTCTTC	CASRRDSYNEQFF
15	TRBV2	-	TRBJ2-3	TRBD1	TGTGCCAGCAGTACCGGGACAGGGGTCACAGATACGCAGTATTTT	CASSTGTGVTDTQYF
15	TRBV28	-	TRBJ2-7	TRBD2	TGTGCCAGCAGTTTTAAGTGGGAGGGCCCTCATGAGCAGTACTTC	CASSFKWEGPHEQYF
14	TRBV6-6	-	TRBJ2-5	TRBD1	TGTGCCAGCACCCCTGACAGGGTCCAAGAGACCCAGTACTTC	CASTPDRVQETQYF
15	TRBV19	once	TRBJ2-1	-	TGTGCCAGTAGTATTCCAGGCAGGGACGGGGGTGAGCAGTTCTTC	CASSIPGRDGGEQFF
12	TRBV2	-	TRBJ2-5	-	TGTGCCAGCAGGGACCCGGGGGAGACCCAGTACTTC	CASRDPGETQYF
15	TRBV25-1	-	TRBJ2-1	TRBD1	TGTGCCAGCAGTGCCTCGAGGACAGGGTTAAATGAGCAGTTCTTC	CASSASRTGLNEQFF
14	TRBV28	-	TRBJ2-5	TRBD1	TGTGCCAGCAGTTCCCCGGACAGGGTGGAGACCCAGTACTTC	CASSSPDRVETQYF
15	TRBV6-2/TRBV6-3	few	TRBJ2-1	TRBD2	TGTGCCAGCAGTCTTACTAGCGGACTCTACAATGAGCAGTTCTTC	CASSLTSGLYNEQFF
13	TRBV30	-	TRBJ1-3	-	TGTGCCTGGAGACAAAAATCAGGAAACACCATATATTTT	CAWRQKSGNTIYF
16	TRBV24-1	-	TRBJ2-7	TRBD2	TGTGCCACCAGTGACCCGTCGACTAGCGGGAGTCACGAGCAGTACTTC	CATSDPSTSGSHEQYF
17	TRBV9	-	TRBJ2-2	TRBD2	TGTGCCAGCAGCGAACCCTCCGGGGGGGCGAACACCGGGGAGCTGTTTTTT	CASSEPSGGANTGELFF
16	TRBV10-3	few	TRBJ2-5	TRBD2	TGTGCCACCGTCGGGGAGCGGGAGGGTCCTCAAGAGACCCAGTACTTC	CATVGEREGPQETQYF
14	TRBV4-2	-	TRBJ1-2	TRBD1	TGTGCCAGCAGCCGCCTAGGACAGGGATATGGCTACACCTTC	CASSRLGQGYGYTF
14	TRBV5-1	-	TRBJ1-2	-	TGCGCCAGCAGCTTGGACAGGGCTTTGGATGGCTACACCTTC	CASSLDRALDGYTF
13	TRBV11-1	many	TRBJ2-7	TRBD1	TGTGCCAGCAGCTTGGACAGGGGCGACGAGCAGTACTTC	CASSLDRGDEQYF
15	TRBV7-2	few	TRBJ1-6	-	TGTGCCAGCAGCTTAGATCAGGGTGCAGGGTCACCCCTCCACTTT	CASSLDQGAGSPLHF
16	TRBV7-8	-	TRBJ2-3	TRBD2	TGTGCCAGCAGCTTAGTTAGCGGGAGGGACACAGATACGCAGTATTTT	CASSLVSGRDTDTQYF
17	TRBV28	-	TRBJ1-5	TRBD1	TGTGCCAGCAGTTTAATCCGGGACAGCTATAGCAATCAGCCCCAGCATTTT	CASSLIRDSYSNQPQHF
14	TRBV19	-	TRBJ2-7	TRBD1	TGTGCCAGTAGTATAGATGGACAGGGCTACGAGCAGTACTTC	CASSIDGQGYEQYF
16	TRBV2	-	TRBJ2-1	TRBD2	TGTGCCAGCAGTCCTCGACTAGCGGGAGGGCCGAATGAGCAGTTCTTC	CASSPRLAGGPNEQFF
16	TRBV7-2	-	TRBJ1-4	TRBD1	TGTGCCAACAGCTCACCGACAGGGGGTTATAATGAAAAACTGTTTTTT	CANSSPTGGYNEKLFF
13	TRBV19	-	TRBJ1-5	TRBD1	TGTGCCAGTTCTTCACAGGGGAATCAGCCCCAGCATTTT	CASSSQGNQPQHF
16	TRBV5-8	few	TRBJ2-2	TRBD2	TGTGCCAGCAGCTTTCTAGCGGGAGTTGGCACCGGGGAGCTGTTTTTT	CASSFLAGVGTGELFF
14	TRBV5-1	-	TRBJ1-1	-	TGCGCCAGCAGCTTGGGGCAGTTTAACACTGAAGCTTTCTTT	CASSLGQFNTEAFF
15	TRBV3-1/TRBV3-2	-	TRBJ2-7	TRBD2	TGTGCCAGCAGCCAAGATAACGGGAGGGCCTACGAGCAGTACTTC	CASSQDNGRAYEQYF
14	TRBV7-2	once	TRBJ2-7	TRBD2	TGTGCCAGCAGCATCGGACTAGCGAGGTACGAGCAGTACTTC	CASSIGLARYEQYF
17	TRBV30	once	TRBJ1-1	-	TGTGCCTGGAGTGTACTGGGACTCCCCAGAGGGAACACTGAAGCTTTCTTT	CAWSVLGLPRGNTEAFF
13	TRBV20-1	-	TRBJ2-7	TRBD2	TGCAGTGCTAGTTACGCGGGAGCGCAGGAGCAGTACTTC	CSASYAGAQEQYF
15	TRBV19	-	TRBJ2-7	-	TGTGCCAGTAGTACCGGGACTCCGGGAATTGACGAGCAGTACTTC	CASSTGTPGIDEQYF
16	TRBV5-4	-	TRBJ1-2	-	TGTGCCAGCAGCTTGGGAGGGTCAGGGGAAAACTATGGCTACACCTTC	CASSLGGSGENYGYTF
13	TRBV11-2	-	TRBJ1-1	TRBD1	TGTGCCAGCAGCGCTTACAGGGGGGCTGAAGCTTTCTTT	CASSAYRGAEAFF
15	TRBV27	-	TRBJ2-7	-	TGTGCCAGCAGCTGGGGGACTCCCTCCACCTACGAGCAGTACTTC	CASSWGTPSTYEQYF
17	TRBV19	-	TRBJ2-1	TRBD2	TGTGCCAGTAGTATTCCCATGCCGGGACTAGCCCTCAATGAGCAGTTCTTC	CASSIPMPGLALNEQFF
13	TRBV19	-	TRBJ1-1	-	TGTGCCTCCAGAGAAGCAGGGCGGACTGAAGCTTTCTTT	CASREAGRTEAFF
13	TRBV5-1	few	TRBJ2-2	-	TGCGCCAGCAGCCCCAGAGGAGGCGGGGAGCTGTTTTTT	CASSPRGGGELFF